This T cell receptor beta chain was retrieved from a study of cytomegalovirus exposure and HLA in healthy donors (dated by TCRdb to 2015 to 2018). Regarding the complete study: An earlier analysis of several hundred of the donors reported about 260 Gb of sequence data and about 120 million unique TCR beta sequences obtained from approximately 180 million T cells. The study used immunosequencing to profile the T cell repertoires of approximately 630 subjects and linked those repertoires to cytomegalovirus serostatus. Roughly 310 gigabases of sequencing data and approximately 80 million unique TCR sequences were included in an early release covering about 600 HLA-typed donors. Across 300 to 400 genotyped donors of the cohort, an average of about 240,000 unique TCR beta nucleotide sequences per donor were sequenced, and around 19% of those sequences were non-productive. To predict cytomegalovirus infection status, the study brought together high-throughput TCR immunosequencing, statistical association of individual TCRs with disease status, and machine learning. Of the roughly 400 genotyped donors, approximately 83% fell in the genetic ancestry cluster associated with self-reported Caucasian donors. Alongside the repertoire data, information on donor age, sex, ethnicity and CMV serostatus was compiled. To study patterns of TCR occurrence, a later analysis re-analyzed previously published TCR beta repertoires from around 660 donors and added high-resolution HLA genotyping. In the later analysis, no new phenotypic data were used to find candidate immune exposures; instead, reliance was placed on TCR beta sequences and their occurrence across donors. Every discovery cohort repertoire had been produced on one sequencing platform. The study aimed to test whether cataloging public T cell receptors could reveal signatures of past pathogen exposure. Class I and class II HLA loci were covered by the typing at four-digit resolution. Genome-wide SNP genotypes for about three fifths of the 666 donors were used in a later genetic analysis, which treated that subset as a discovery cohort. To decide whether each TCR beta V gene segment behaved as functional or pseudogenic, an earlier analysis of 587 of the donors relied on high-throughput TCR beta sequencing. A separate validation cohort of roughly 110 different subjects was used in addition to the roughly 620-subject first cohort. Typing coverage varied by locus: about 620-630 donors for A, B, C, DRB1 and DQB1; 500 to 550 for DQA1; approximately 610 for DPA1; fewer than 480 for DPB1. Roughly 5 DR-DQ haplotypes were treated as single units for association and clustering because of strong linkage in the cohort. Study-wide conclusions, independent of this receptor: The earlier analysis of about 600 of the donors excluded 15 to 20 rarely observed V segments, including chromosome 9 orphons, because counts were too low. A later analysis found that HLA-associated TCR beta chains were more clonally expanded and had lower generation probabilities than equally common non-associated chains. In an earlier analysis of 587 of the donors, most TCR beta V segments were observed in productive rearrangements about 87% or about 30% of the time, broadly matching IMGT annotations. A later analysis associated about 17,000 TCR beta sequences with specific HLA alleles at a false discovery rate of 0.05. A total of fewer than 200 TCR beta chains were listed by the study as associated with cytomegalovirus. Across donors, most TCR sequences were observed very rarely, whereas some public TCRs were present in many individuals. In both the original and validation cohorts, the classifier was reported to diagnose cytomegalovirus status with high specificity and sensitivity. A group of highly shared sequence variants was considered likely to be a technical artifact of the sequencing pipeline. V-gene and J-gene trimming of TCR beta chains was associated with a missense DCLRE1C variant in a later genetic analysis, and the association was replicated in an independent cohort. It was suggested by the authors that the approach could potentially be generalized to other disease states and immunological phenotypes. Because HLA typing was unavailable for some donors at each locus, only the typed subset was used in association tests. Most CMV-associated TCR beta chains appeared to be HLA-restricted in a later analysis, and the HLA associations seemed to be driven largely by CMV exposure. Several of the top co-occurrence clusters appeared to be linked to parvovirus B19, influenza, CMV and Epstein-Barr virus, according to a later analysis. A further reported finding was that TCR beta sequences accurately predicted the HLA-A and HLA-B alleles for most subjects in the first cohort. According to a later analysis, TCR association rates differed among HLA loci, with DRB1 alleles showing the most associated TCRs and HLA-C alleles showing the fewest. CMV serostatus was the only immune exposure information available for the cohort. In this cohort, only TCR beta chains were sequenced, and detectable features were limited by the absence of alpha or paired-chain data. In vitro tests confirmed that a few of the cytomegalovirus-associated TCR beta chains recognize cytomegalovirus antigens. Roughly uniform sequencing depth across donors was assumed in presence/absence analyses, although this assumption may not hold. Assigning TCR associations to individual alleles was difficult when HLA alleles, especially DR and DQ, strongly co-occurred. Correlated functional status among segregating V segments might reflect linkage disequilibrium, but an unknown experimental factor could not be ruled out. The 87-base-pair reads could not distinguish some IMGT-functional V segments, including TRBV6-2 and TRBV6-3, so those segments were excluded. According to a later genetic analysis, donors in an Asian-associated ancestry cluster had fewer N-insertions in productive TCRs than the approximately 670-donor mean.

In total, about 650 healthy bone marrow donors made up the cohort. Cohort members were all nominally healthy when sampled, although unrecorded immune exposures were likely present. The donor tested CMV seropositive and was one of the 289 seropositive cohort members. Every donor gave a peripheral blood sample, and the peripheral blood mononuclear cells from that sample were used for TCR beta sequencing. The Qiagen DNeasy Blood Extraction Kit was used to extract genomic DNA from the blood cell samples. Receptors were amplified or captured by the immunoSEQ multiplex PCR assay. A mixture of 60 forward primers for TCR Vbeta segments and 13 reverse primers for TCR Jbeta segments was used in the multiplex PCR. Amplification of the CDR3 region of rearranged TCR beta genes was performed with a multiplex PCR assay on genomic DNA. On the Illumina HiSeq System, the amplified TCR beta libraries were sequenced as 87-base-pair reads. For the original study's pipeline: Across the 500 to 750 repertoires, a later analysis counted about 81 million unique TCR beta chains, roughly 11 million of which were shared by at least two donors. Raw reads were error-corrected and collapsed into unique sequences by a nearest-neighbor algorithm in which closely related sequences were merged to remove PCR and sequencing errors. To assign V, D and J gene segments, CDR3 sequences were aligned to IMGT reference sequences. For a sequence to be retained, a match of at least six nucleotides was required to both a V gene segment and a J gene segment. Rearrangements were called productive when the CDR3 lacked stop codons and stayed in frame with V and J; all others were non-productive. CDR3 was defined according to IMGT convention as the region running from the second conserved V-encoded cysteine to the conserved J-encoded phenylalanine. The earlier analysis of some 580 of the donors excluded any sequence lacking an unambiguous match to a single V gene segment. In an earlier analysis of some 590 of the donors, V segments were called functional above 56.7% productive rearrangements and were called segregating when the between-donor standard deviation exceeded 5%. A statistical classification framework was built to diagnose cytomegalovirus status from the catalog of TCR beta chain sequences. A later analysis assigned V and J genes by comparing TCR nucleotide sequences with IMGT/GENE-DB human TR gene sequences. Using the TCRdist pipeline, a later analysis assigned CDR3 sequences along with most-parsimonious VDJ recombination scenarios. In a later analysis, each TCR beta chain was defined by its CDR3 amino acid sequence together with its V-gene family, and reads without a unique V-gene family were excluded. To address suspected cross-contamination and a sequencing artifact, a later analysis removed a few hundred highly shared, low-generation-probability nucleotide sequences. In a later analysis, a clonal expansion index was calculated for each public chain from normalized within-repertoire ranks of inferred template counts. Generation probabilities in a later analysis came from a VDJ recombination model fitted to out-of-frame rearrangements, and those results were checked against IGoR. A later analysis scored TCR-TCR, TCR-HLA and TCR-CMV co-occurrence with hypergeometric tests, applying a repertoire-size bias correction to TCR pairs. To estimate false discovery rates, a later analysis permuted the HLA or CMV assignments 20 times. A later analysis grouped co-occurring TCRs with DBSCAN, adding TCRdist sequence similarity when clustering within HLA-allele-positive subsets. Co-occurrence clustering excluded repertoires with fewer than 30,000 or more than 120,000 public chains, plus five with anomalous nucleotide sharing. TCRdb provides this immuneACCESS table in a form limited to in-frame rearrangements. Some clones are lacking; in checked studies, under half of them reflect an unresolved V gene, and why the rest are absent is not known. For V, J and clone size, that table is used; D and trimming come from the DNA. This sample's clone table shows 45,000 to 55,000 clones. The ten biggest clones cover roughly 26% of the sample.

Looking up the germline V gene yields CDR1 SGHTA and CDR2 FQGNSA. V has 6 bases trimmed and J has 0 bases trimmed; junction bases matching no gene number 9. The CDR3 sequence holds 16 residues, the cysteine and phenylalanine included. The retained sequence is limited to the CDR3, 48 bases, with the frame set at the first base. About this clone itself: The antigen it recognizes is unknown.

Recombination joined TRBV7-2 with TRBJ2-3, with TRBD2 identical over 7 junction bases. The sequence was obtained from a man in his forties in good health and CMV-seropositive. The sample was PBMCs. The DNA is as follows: TGTGCCAGCAGGGCCGGACTAGGAAGTAGCACAGATACGCAGTATTTT. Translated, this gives CASRAGLGSSTDTQYF.